These 9 T cell receptor beta chains originate from one sample sequenced in a study of tumor-infiltrating lymphocytes in primary liver carcinoma. Co-extraction yielded RNA and DNA from 20-30 mg of unsorted bulk tissue. With roughly 500 ng total RNA as template and a constant-region primer, TCR beta cDNA was made. Sequencing libraries for TCR beta derived from three nested multiplex PCR rounds that used slightly modified ARM-PCR. A C-beta reverse primer was combined with TRBV1-TRBV30 forward primers in the first two PCR rounds, and each round had around 11 cycles. TCRdb re-derived calls from the multiplex PCR reads in MiXCR, one entry per CDR3 protein. Here the sample spans tens of thousands of distinct CDR3 sequences, roughly 80% being singletons. Material for sequencing was tumor-adjacent normal liver tissue. The receptors here all came from a woman in her 30s with primary liver carcinoma and hepatitis B virus infection.

Comment on this clonotype: The CDR3 carries no conserved terminal phenylalanine or tryptophan, so it likely arises from a read error. The chain couples TRBV28 to TRBJ1-1; tentatively, D is TRBD1 (6 bases). The length of the CDR3 is 15 residues. Per the germline V gene, CDR1 is MDHEN and CDR2 is SYDVKM. The V and J ends lost 6 bases and 0 bases respectively, with 14 bases between them. CDR3 nucleotides: TGTGCCAGCAGCTCCCACAGGGACATGAACACTGAAGCTTTCTGC. Translated: CASSSHRDMNTEAFC.

The rearrangement links TRBV30 to TRBJ2-1, with D possibly called TRBD1 or TRBD2 (6 bases each). The ends were cut back, 7 bases at V and 6 bases at J, with 22 bases in the middle. Germline CDR1 GTSNPN, CDR2 SVGIG (reference sequence). The CDR3 runs to 15 residues. CDR3 protein: CALSGGGWVGNEQFF. The CDR3 DNA is TGTGCCTTGTCCGGAGGGGGATGGGTGGGCAATGAGCAGTTCTTC.

The chain links TRBV13 to TRBJ2-4, with TRBD2 matching 11 bases. CDR1 and CDR2 from the germline V gene are PRHDT and FYEKMQ (reference sequence). The CDR3 runs to 18 residues. Trimming cost V 10 bases and J 8 bases; bases outside gene matches: 22. The CDR3 loop reads CANSSAGTSGESDDIQYF. The CDR3, as DNA: TGTGCCAACAGTTCCGCGGGGACTAGCGGAGAGTCGGATGACATTCAGTACTTC.

This clonotype occurred many times. This chain connects TRBV7-6 to TRBJ2-5; D unclear. Germline V gene data show CDR1 as SGHVS and CDR2 as FNYEAQ. The length of the CDR3 is 13 residues. Trimming stripped 4 bases from V and 2 bases from J, with 8 bases between. The CDR3 region has the DNA TGTGCCAGCAGCTCCGAGGTTCAAGAGACCCAGTACTTC. Translation: CASSSEVQETQYF.

There are many counts of this clonotype. V is TRBV5-5 and J is TRBJ2-1, with unresolved D. Trimming took off 5 bases at V and 9 bases at J, with 15 bases between the two ends. Germline lookup yields CDR1 SGHKS and CDR2 YYEKEE (reference sequence). The CDR3 has 13 residues. The CDR3 loop reads CASRWGVLSEQFF. The CDR3 DNA follows: TGTGCCAGCAGATGGGGTGTCCTAAGTGAGCAGTTCTTC.

In regard to this clonotype: Because the CDR3 is missing its conserved closing phenylalanine or tryptophan, this is likely a read error. The chain joins TRBV12-3 or TRBV12-4 to TRBJ1-1; a weak D match, TRBD1 (5 bases). CDR3 length: 14 residues. The ends were cut back, 3 bases at V and 4 bases at J, with 12 bases in the middle. The CDR3 reads CASSLGGGSTEAFS. CDR3 coding DNA: TGTGCCAGCAGTTTGGGTGGGGGTAGCACTGAAGCTTTCTCT.

As regards this clonotype: A junction boundary mismatches the germline segment, possibly from a read error. J is TRBJ2-7 and V is TRBV20-1, with 9 bases lining up with TRBD1. The CDR3 sequence is 14 residues long. CDR1 is DFQATT and CDR2 is SNEGSKA in the germline V gene (reference sequence). The CDR3 here is CGADRDRDSYEQYF. Written as DNA, the CDR3 is TGCGGTGCTGACCGGGACAGGGACTCCTACGAGCAGTACTTC.

About this clonotype itself: The CDR3 carries no conserved terminal phenylalanine or tryptophan, so it likely arises from a read error. The J gene is TRBJ2-1, the V gene TRBV7-8; perhaps TRBD2 as D (5 bases). Germline assignment: CDR1 SGHVS and CDR2 FQNEAQ. This CDR3 contains 13 residues. V shed 4 bases and J shed 4 bases, with 8 bases lying between them. The CDR3 spells CASSSSGYNEQFI. Here the CDR3 DNA reads TGTGCCAGCAGCTCCTCGGGATACAATGAGCAGTTCATC.

V is TRBV18 and J is TRBJ2-2, with D perhaps TRBD2 (5 bases). The CDR3 totals 18 residues. V was shortened by 0 bases and J by 3 bases, with 17 bases between the two germline ends. Germline V gives CDR1 KGHSH, CDR2 LQKENI. This chain's CDR3 is CASSPPVLAATDTGELFF. The CDR3 nucleotides read TGTGCCAGCTCACCACCGGTGCTAGCCGCAACGGACACCGGGGAGCTGTTTTTT.